The 2 T cell receptor beta chains reported below all come from one sample, sequenced in a study of blood T cell repertoires in COVID-19. Clones were read by immunoSEQ multiplex PCR, and TCRdb kept only the in-frame ones, dropping some. The profile shows a few hundred thousand clones, almost 90% of them singletons. The sequenced sample was PBMCs or T cells enriched from blood (not recorded which). The receptors originated from a woman aged 25 to 39 who had been exposed to COVID-19.

The gene calls are TRBV19 and TRBJ1-5; 8 positions match TRBD1. Looked up from germline, CDR1 is LNHDA and CDR2 is SQIVND (reference sequence). The V and J ends lost 5 bases and 5 bases, in that order; junction bases with no gene match: 2. This CDR3 spans 13 amino acids. In DNA form, the CDR3 reads TGTGCCAGTAGTGTACAGGGGGATCAGCCCCAGCATTTT. It translates to CASSVQGDQPQHF.

This clone has a handful of counts. V is TRBV11-2 and J is TRBJ2-1; 11 bases align to TRBD1. V gave up 8 bases and J gave up 3 bases; unmatched junction bases: 6. The CDR3 extends over 15 amino acids. The germline gives CDR1 SGHAT, CDR2 FQNNGV. CDR3 protein: CASHTGTGGYNEQFF. DNA for the CDR3: TGTGCCAGCCATACCGGGACAGGGGGCTACAATGAGCAGTTCTTC.